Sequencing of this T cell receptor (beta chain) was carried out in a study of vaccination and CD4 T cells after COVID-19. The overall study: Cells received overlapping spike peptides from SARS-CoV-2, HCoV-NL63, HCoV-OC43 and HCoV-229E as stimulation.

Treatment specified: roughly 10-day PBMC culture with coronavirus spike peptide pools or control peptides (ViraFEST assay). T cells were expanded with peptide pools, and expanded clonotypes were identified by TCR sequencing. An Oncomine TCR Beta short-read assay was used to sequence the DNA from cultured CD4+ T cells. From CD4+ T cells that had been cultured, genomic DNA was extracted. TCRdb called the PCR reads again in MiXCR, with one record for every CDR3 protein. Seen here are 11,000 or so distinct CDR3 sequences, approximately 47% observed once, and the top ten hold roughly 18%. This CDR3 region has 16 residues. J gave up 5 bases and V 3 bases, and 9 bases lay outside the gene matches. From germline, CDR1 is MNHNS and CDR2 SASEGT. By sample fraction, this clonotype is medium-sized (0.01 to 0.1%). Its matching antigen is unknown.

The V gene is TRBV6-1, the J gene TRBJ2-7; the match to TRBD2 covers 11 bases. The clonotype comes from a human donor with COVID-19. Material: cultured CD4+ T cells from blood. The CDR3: CASSDPTSGGRDEQYF. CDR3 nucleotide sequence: TGTGCCAGCAGTGACCCAACTAGCGGGGGAAGAGACGAGCAGTACTTC.